This T cell receptor (beta chain) came from a study of cytomegalovirus exposure and HLA in healthy donors. About the study: Counted in an early data release were roughly 81 million unique TCRs from HLA-typed donors. General observations from the study: In a later analysis, TCR beta V- and J-gene trimming was associated with a missense DCLRE1C variant. V segments that were indistinguishable, TRBV6-2 and TRBV6-3 among them, were omitted from analysis. Further analysis was carried out later, and it showed several of the most significant clusters appearing linked to common viral pathogens.

PCR primers comprised 60 Vbeta and 13 Jbeta primers. TCRdb's copy holds only in-frame clones and misses some; the assay was immunoSEQ multiplex PCR. This table has under 200,000 clones, around two thirds appearing once. The V gene lost 5 bases and the J gene lost 2 bases, with 10 bases spanning the gap. Germline lookup yields CDR1 MGHRA and CDR2 YSYEKL. This CDR3 is 14 amino acids long. This clone was counted once. Its antigen is currently unknown. Sequencing was performed on PBMCs. This chain uses TRBV4-1 with TRBJ1-5; a possible D gene is TRBD1 (5 bases). The TCR comes from a man aged 35-49 years in good health and CMV-seronegative. The CDR3 spells CASSTQGGNQPQHF. The DNA for the CDR3 is TGCGCCAGCAGCACCCAGGGTGGCAATCAGCCCCAGCATTTT.